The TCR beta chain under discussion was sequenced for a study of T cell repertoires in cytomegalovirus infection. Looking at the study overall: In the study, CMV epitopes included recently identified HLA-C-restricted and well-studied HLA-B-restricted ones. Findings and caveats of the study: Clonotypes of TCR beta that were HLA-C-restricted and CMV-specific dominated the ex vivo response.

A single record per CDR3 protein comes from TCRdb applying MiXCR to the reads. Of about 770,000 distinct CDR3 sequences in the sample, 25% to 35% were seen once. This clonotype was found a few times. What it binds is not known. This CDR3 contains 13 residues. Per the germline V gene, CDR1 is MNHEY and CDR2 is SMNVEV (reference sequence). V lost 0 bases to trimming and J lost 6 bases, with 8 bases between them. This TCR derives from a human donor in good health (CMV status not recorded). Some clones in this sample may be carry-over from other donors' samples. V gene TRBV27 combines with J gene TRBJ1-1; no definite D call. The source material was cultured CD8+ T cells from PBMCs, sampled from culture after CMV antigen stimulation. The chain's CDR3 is CASSLSAGSEAFF. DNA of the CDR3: TGTGCCAGCAGTTTATCGGCGGGGTCTGAAGCTTTCTTT.